The clone carrying this T cell receptor beta chain was detected once. The target antigen is unknown. There were TCR beta CDR3 regions amplified from RNA transcripts. The HTBI primer set drove a first-round RT-PCR of the TCR CDR3. TCRdb processed the multiplex PCR reads anew with MiXCR; each CDR3 protein has one entry. The sample lists roughly 300,000 distinct CDR3 sequences, 15% to 20% occurring once. This sample was taken from a study of T cells in Graves' hyperthyroidism and ophthalmopathy. The study, taken as a whole, reports: The authors' 13 V-J model separated ophthalmopathy from stable hyperthyroidism.

Trimming stripped 0 bases from V and 0 bases from J, with 9 bases between. In germline, CDR1 is SEHNR, CDR2 FQNEAQ (reference sequence). The CDR3 runs 17 residues. Sequencing input: blood. The V call is TRBV7-9, the J call TRBJ1-6, with D unclear. The clonotype comes from a woman aged 45 to 65 with Graves' hyperthyroidism. The CDR3 protein is CASSLAVGNSYNSPLHF. The CDR3 DNA follows: TGTGCCAGCAGCTTAGCGGTCGGGAACTCCTATAATTCACCCCTCCACTTT. Combining the CDR3 with reference TRBV7-9 and TRBJ1-6 gives the whole variable domain DTGVSQNPRHKITKRGQNVTFRCDPISEHNRLYWYRQTLGQGPEFLTYFQNEAQLEKSRLLSDRFSAERPKGSFSTLEIQRTEQGDSAMYLCASSLAVGNSYNSPLHFGNGTRLTVT.